A single sample is the source of the 13 T cell receptor beta chains below, sequenced in a study of blood T cell repertoires in COVID-19. Assay: immunoSEQ multiplex PCR; the TCRdb copy retains only in-frame clones and omits some. The table records around 34,000 clones, 83% of them present only once. What was sequenced was peripheral blood. The receptors come from a man aged 50-59 years with acute or convalescent COVID-19.

The CDR3 spells CASSFSLGGTANQPQHF. In DNA, the CDR3 is TGTGCCAGCAGCTTCTCATTGGGGGGTACGGCGAATCAGCCCCAGCATTTT. This chain connects TRBV7-9 to TRBJ1-5; D may be TRBD1 (5 bases). V lost 3 bases and J 4 bases, leaving 19 bases between the germline ends. The CDR3 has 17 residues. CDR1 is SEHNR, CDR2 FQNEAQ, per germline (reference sequence).

Within the sample, this clone is medium-sized. J is TRBJ2-6 and V is TRBV29-1; 7 bases map to TRBD1. The CDR3 covers 16 residues. Germline CDR1 and CDR2: SQVTM and ANQGSEA. V lost 4 bases and J lost 0; bases outside the gene matches: 6. In nucleotides, the CDR3 is TGCAGCGTTGCGAGAGGGGGCCCCTCTGGGGCCAACGTCCTGACTTTC. Translation gives CSVARGGPSGANVLTF.

This clone has more than one count but fewer than ten. The rearrangement links TRBV2 to TRBJ1-1; D not resolved. Trimming stripped 7 bases from V and 1 base from J, with 10 bases between. This CDR3 contains 13 residues. The germline CDR1 and CDR2 sequences are SNHLY and FYNNEI. The CDR3 region has the DNA TGTGCCAGCATTCCTGACACGAACACTGAAGCTTTCTTT. Translating it yields CASIPDTNTEAFF.

The chain couples TRBV5-6 to TRBJ2-3; the D gene is possibly TRBD1 (6 bases). The V gene lost 10 bases and the J gene lost 4 bases, with 16 bases spanning the gap. This CDR3 is built from 13 residues. Germline lookup yields CDR1 SGHDT and CDR2 YYEEEE. The CDR3 loop reads CAGHRQVADTQYF. CDR3 sequence (DNA): TGTGCCGGCCACCGACAGGTAGCAGATACGCAGTATTTT.

The CDR3 region is CASSRSMGQGTGELFF. Here the CDR3 DNA reads TGTGCCAGCAGCCGCTCCATGGGACAGGGAACCGGGGAGCTGTTTTTT. The chain is built from TRBV11-1 and TRBJ2-2, with 9 bases fitting TRBD1. J lost 5 bases, V lost 5 bases, and 9 bases had no gene match. Per the germline V gene, CDR1 is SGHAT and CDR2 is FQDESV (reference sequence). This CDR3 is 16 amino acids long.

The rearrangement links TRBV11-3 to TRBJ2-7; 9 bases line up with TRBD1. The germline gives CDR1 SGHNT, CDR2 YENEEA. The J segment lost 4 bases and the V segment lost 4 bases, leaving 8 bases of the junction unmatched. The CDR3 spans 15 residues. CDR3 bases: TGTGCCAGCAGCTCTGTCACAGGGGGCCAATACGAGCAGTACTTC. As protein: CASSSVTGGQYEQYF.

CDR3 bases: TGTGCCAGTAGTATCTCGGGGGTCGGCTACGAGCAGTACTTC. Protein sequence: CASSISGVGYEQYF. The gene calls are TRBV19 and TRBJ2-7, with a weak D call TRBD2 (6 bases). This CDR3 has 14 residues. V shed 3 bases and J shed 3 bases, with 12 bases lying between them. Germline loops: CDR1 LNHDA, CDR2 SQIVND (reference sequence).

The chain couples TRBV5-1 to TRBJ1-5, with TRBD1 matching 8 bases. Germline V CDR1 and CDR2: SGHRS, YFSETQ. The CDR3 consists of 14 residues. J was trimmed by 7 bases and V by 4 bases; bases with no gene match: 7. The CDR3 loop reads CASSPGQGGQPQHF. Written as DNA, the CDR3 is TGCGCCAGCAGCCCTGGACAGGGAGGACAGCCCCAGCATTTT.

A single count supports this clone. The rearrangement links TRBV5-6 to TRBJ2-3; 10 bases are a match to TRBD2. CDR3 length: 16 residues. Per germline, CDR1 SGHDT and CDR2 YYEEEE. V lost 2 bases, J lost 0 bases, and 3 bases stayed unmatched. CDR3 sequence (DNA): TGTGCCAGCAGCTTTCTAGCGGGGGCAAGCACAGATACGCAGTATTTT. Encoded protein: CASSFLAGASTDTQYF. The complete variable domain, with remaining parts taken from reference TRBV5-6 and TRBJ2-3, reads DAGVTQSPTHLIKTRGQQVTLRCSPKSGHDTVSWYQQALGQGPQFIFQYYEEEERQRGNFPDRFSGHQFPNYSSELNVNALLLGDSALYLCASSFLAGASTDTQYFGPGTRLTVL.

The rearrangement uses TRBV29-1 and TRBJ2-5; tentative D call: TRBD1 (6 bases). Germline V lookup: CDR1 SQVTM, CDR2 ANQGSEA. This CDR3 region has 13 residues. The ends were cut back, 1 base at V and 5 bases at J, with 11 bases in the middle. CDR3 protein: CSVEGGLRETQYF. CDR3 in DNA: TGCAGCGTTGAAGGGGGGCTACGGGAGACCCAGTACTTC.

The chain uses TRBV7-9 and TRBJ2-7; TRBD1 matches 9 bases. This CDR3 has 15 amino acids. Germline CDR1 is SEHNR and CDR2 is FQNEAQ (reference sequence). J gave up 7 bases and V 2 bases, and 9 bases lay outside the gene matches. The CDR3 loop reads CASSLFGQGTGEQYF. In DNA form, the CDR3 reads TGTGCCAGCAGCTTATTTGGACAGGGGACGGGGGAGCAGTACTTC.

For this clone: This sample also contains other DNA sequences that code for the same CDR3. The V gene is TRBV4-2, the J gene TRBJ2-6, with unresolved D. This CDR3 comprises 15 residues. Germline V gives CDR1 LGHNA, CDR2 YNFKEQ. With 1 base removed from V and 2 bases from J, the gap between germline ends came to 6 bases. Here the CDR3 DNA reads TGTGCCAGCAGCCAAGGAGGAACTGGGGCCAACGTCCTGACTTTC. It specifies CASSQGGTGANVLTF.

V and J are TRBV20-1 and TRBJ1-6; D is undetermined. Between the trimmed V and J ends, which lost 3 bases and 0 bases, there was a span of 12 bases. This CDR3 is 16 amino acids long. In germline, CDR1 is DFQATT, CDR2 SNEGSKA (reference sequence). The CDR3 loop reads CSASGGESSYNSPLHF. CDR3 bases: TGCAGTGCTAGTGGCGGAGAGAGCTCCTATAATTCACCCCTCCACTTT.